This T cell receptor beta chain was captured by sequencing in a study of T cell responses to AZD1222 COVID-19 vaccine. Study findings and constraints: All repertoire sampling was performed exclusively after the peak T cell response. Baseline serostatus was positive in only six AZD1222 recipients. In a largely white British group with more females than males, clonal diversity was possibly underestimated. Spike-wide vaccine-associated CD4 TCRs dominated at 160-218 and 743-854.

About this clone itself: Its antigen is undetermined.

CDR1 is MNHNS and CDR2 is SASEGT in the germline V gene. V lost 4 bases to trimming and J lost 5 bases, with 14 bases between them. The CDR3 is 14 amino acids. Method: immunoSEQ multiplex PCR; TCRdb's copy keeps in-frame clones and lacks some. The sample contains some 89,000 clones, about 88% of which appear only once. The TCR was taken from an adult in good health. The specimen was peripheral blood, collected on day 0 of AZD1222 vaccination. This rearrangement joins TRBV6-1 to TRBJ1-2, with D perhaps TRBD1 (5 bases). The CDR3 bases are TGTGCCAGCAGTGGAGCCGGGACTGAATATGGCTACACCTTC. Translation: CASSGAGTEYGYTF.